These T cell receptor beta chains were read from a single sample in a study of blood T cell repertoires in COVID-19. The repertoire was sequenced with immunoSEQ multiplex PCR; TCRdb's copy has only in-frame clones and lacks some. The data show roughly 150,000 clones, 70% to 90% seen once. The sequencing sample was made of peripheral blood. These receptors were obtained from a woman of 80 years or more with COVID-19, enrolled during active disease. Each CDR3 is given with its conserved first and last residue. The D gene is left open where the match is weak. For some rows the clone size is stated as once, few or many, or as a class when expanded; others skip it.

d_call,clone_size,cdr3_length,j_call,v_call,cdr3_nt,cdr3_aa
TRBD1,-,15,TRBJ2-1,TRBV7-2,TGTGCCAGCAGCCCAGGGACAGGGACGGCCAATGAGCAGTTCTTC,CASSPGTGTANEQFF
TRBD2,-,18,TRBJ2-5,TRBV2,TGTGCCAGCAGTGAAGGATCTAGCGGGAGGGTGAGGCAAGAGACCCAGTACTTC,CASSEGSSGRVRQETQYF
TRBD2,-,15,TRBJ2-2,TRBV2,TGTGCCAGCAGAGGGACTAGCGGGAGACCCGGGGAGCTGTTTTTT,CASRGTSGRPGELFF
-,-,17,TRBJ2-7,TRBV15,TGTGCCACCAGCAGAGATGATGGAGGGGCGCTTACCTACGAGCAGTACTTC,CATSRDDGGALTYEQYF
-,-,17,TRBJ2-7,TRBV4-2,TGTGCCAGCAGCCAAGATCTTGAGTCCATCCGCCCCTACGAGCAGTACTTC,CASSQDLESIRPYEQYF
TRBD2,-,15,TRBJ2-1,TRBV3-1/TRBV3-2,TGTGCCAGCAGCCTGACTAGCGGGCTCTACAATGAGCAGTTCTTC,CASSLTSGLYNEQFF
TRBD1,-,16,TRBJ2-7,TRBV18,TGTGCCAGCTCATCATTACGACAGGGGGAAGGGGTCGAGCAGTACTTC,CASSSLRQGEGVEQYF
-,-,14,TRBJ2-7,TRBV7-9,TGTGCCAGCAGCCATGCCGGGGGTGCTGGAGAGCAGTACTTC,CASSHAGGAGEQYF
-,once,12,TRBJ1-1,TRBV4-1,TGCGCCAGCAGCCACTATGGACTCGAAGCTTTCTTT,CASSHYGLEAFF
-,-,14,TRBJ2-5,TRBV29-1,TGCAGCGTTGAAGATTTATTTCGGGGAGAGACCCAGTACTTC,CSVEDLFRGETQYF
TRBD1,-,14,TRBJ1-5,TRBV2,TGTGCCAGCAGGGCGGGACAGGGGCTTCAGCCCCAGCATTTT,CASRAGQGLQPQHF
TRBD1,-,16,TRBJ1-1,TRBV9,TGTGCCAGCAGCGGAACAGGGGTTTCAGGGAACACTGAAGCTTTCTTT,CASSGTGVSGNTEAFF
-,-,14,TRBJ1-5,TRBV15,TGTGCCACCAGCAGAGACAGGGTCAATCAGCCCCAGCATTTT,CATSRDRVNQPQHF
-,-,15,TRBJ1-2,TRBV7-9,TGTGCCAGCAGCTTAGCTAACGCAGTGAACTATGGCTACACCTTC,CASSLANAVNYGYTF
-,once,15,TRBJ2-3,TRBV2,TGTGCCAGCATCTTGGACAGGGAGGGGTCAGATACGCAGTATTTT,CASILDREGSDTQYF
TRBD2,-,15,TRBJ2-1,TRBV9,TGTGCCAGCTCTAGCGGGGGTAGCTCCTACAATGAGCAGTTCTTC,CASSSGGSSYNEQFF
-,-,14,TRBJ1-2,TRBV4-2,TGTGCCAGCAGCCAAGAAGTAGGGGGGGATGGCTACACCTTC,CASSQEVGGDGYTF
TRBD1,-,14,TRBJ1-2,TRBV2,TGTGCCAGCACCCAGGGGGCGCTGGGATATGGCTACACCTTC,CASTQGALGYGYTF
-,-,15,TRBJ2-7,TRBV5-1,TGCGCCAGCAGCTTGGAGCAGGGGGGCACCTACGAGCAGTACTTC,CASSLEQGGTYEQYF
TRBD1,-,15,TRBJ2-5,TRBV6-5,TGTGCCAGCAGTTACACCAGGGGGCGGACAGAGACCCAGTACTTC,CASSYTRGRTETQYF
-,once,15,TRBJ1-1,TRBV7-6,TGTGCCAGCAGCTTAATGGGACAAGGGAACACTGAAGCTTTCTTT,CASSLMGQGNTEAFF
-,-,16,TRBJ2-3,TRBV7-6,TGTGCCAGCAGCTTAGCGCAGGGTAGGGGCACAGATACGCAGTATTTT,CASSLAQGRGTDTQYF
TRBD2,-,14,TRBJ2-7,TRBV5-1,TGCGCCAGCAGCTTGGGCGGGAGTGTGTACGAGCAGTACTTC,CASSLGGSVYEQYF
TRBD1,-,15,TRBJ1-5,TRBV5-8,TGTGCCAGCAGCTTGAAGACAGGGGCCGGTCAGCCCCAGCATTTT,CASSLKTGAGQPQHF
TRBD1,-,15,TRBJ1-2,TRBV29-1,TGCAGCGTTGAGGCAGGGGGCTACCTAGACTATGGCTACACCTTC,CSVEAGGYLDYGYTF
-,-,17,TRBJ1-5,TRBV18,TGTGCCAGCTCCCCCGAGGGGGGGGCTCTTGGCAATCAGCCCCAGCATTTT,CASSPEGGALGNQPQHF
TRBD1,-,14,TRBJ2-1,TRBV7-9,TGTGCCAGCAGCTTTTCTCAGGGGGCCAATGAGCAGTTCTTC,CASSFSQGANEQFF
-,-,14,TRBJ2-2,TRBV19,TGTGCCACCTCCCTGGGGCAGTACACCGGGGAGCTGTTTTTT,CATSLGQYTGELFF
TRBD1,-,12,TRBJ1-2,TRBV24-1,TGTGCCACCGTGAAGGGACAGTATGGCTACACCTTC,CATVKGQYGYTF
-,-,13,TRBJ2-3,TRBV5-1,TGCGCCAGCAGCTTAGGGGGGGACGATACGCAGTATTTT,CASSLGGDDTQYF
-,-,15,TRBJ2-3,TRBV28,TGTGCCAGCAGTTTAGGCGGCCGGGGGACAGATACGCAGTATTTT,CASSLGGRGTDTQYF
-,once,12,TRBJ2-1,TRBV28,TGTGCCAGCAGTTTACCGACTAGTAAGTCGTTCTTC,CASSLPTSKSFF
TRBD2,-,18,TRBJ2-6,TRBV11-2,TGTGCCAGCAGCTTACAGTTTAGCGGGAGCAGTGGGGCCAACGTCCTGACTTTC,CASSLQFSGSSGANVLTF
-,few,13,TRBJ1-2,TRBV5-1,TGCGCCAGCAGCTTGCGACGGGACTATGGCTACACCTTC,CASSLRRDYGYTF
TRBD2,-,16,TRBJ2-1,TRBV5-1,TGCGCCAGCAGCTACTTAGCGGGAGTTTCCTACAATGAGCAGTTCTTC,CASSYLAGVSYNEQFF
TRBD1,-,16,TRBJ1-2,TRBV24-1,TGTGCCACCAGTGATCGGTTTAACAGGGGAGGCTATGGCTACACCTTC,CATSDRFNRGGYGYTF
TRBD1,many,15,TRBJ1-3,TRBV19,TGTGCCAGCCGCGACAGGGGAAAATCTGGAAACACCATATATTTT,CASRDRGKSGNTIYF
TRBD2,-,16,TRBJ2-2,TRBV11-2,TGTGCCAGCAGCTTCCGGACTAGCGGGAGGCCCGGGGAGCTGTTTTTT,CASSFRTSGRPGELFF
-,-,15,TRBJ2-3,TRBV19,TGTGCCAGTAGTCTACTACCGACTAGCACAGATACGCAGTATTTT,CASSLLPTSTDTQYF
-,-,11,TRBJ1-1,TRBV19,TGTGCCAGTAGTATCTACACTGAAGCTTTCTTT,CASSIYTEAFF
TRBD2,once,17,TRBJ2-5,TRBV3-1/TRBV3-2,TGTGCCAGCAGGCCGGGACTAGCGGGAGCCTACCAAGAGACCCAGTACTTC,CASRPGLAGAYQETQYF
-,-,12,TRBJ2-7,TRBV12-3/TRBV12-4,TGTGCCAGCAGCCCGTCAGGGGTCGAGCAGTACTTC,CASSPSGVEQYF
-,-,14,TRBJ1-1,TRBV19,TGTGCCAGTAGTACCCGGACAGTTTCCTCTGAAGCTTTCTTT,CASSTRTVSSEAFF
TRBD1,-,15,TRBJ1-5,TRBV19,TGTGCCAGTAGGACTCAAGGACAGGGAGGGCAGCCCCAGCATTTT,CASRTQGQGGQPQHF